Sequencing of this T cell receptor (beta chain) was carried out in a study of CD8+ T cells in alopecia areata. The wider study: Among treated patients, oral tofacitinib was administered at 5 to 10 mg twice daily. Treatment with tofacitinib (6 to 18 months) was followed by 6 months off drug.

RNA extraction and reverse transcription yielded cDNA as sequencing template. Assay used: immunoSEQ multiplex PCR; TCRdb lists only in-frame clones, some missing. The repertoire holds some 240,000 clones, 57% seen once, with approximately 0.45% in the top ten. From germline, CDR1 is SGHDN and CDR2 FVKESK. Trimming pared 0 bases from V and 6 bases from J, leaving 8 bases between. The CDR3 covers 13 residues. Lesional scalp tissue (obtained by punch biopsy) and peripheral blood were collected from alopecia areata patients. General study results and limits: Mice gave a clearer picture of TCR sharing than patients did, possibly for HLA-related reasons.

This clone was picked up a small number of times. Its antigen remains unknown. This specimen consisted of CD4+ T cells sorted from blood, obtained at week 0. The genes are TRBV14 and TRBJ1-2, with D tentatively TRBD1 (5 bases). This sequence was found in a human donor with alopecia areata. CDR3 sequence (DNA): TGTGCCAGCAGCCAAGATTGGGGGGATGGCTACACCTTC. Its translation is CASSQDWGDGYTF.